These T cell receptor beta chains were read from a single sample in a study of cytomegalovirus exposure and HLA in healthy donors. Profiled with immunoSEQ multiplex PCR; TCRdb holds only in-frame clones, not every one. The sample holds around 160,000 clones, approximately 62% seen once. What was sequenced was PBMCs. These receptors were collected from a man aged 45-65 years in good health and CMV-seronegative. CDR3s include the opening cysteine and the closing phenylalanine or tryptophan. A D gene is named only where the DNA matches it firmly. Size is stated for part of the rows, as once, few or many counts, or as a class when the clone is expanded.

j_call | clone_size | d_call | v_call | cdr3_aa | cdr3_nt
TRBJ2-1 | NA | NA | TRBV18 | CASSPSQVNEQFF | TGTGCCAGCTCACCATCCCAGGTCAATGAGCAGTTCTTC
TRBJ1-2 | NA | NA | TRBV5-1 | CASSSLSGTGYTF | TGCGCCAGCAGCTCACTGTCGGGGACAGGCTACACCTTC
TRBJ1-1 | NA | NA | TRBV5-1 | CASSWQRQGGGTEAFF | TGCGCCAGCAGCTGGCAGAGGCAGGGCGGTGGGACTGAAGCTTTCTTT
TRBJ2-3 | once | TRBD2 | TRBV7-2 | CASSLGELARTDTQYF | TGTGCCAGCAGCTTAGGGGAACTAGCGCGCACGGATACGCAGTATTTT
TRBJ1-4 | few | TRBD1 | TRBV5-8 | CASSLGAGGIGEKLFF | TGTGCCAGCAGCTTGGGGGCAGGGGGGATCGGTGAAAAACTGTTTTTT
TRBJ1-5 | NA | NA | TRBV18 | CASSPPWRDSSNQPQHF | TGTGCCAGCTCACCACCGTGGAGGGATTCGAGCAATCAGCCCCAGCATTTT
TRBJ1-2 | once | NA | TRBV5-6 | CASSSWGGGNYGYTF | TGTGCCAGCAGCTCCTGGGGAGGGGGGAACTATGGCTACACCTTC
TRBJ2-2 | NA | TRBD2 | TRBV5-1 | CASSLRAGGFTGELFF | TGCGCCAGCAGCTTGCGAGCGGGGGGTTTTACCGGGGAGCTGTTTTTT
TRBJ2-3 | NA | TRBD2 | TRBV4-2 | CASSQEASGGGSTDTQYF | TGTGCCAGCAGCCAAGAGGCTAGCGGGGGCGGGAGCACAGATACGCAGTATTTT
TRBJ1-1 | NA | NA | TRBV6-5 | CASSYLQGGMNTEAFF | TGTGCCAGCAGTTACTTGCAGGGAGGGATGAACACTGAAGCTTTCTTT
TRBJ1-6 | NA | NA | TRBV28 | CASSITGWGSPLHF | TGTGCCAGCAGTATTACAGGGTGGGGTTCACCCCTCCACTTT
TRBJ1-1 | NA | TRBD1 | TRBV6-5 | CASSYRGFTEAFF | TGTGCCAGCAGCTACAGGGGTTTCACTGAAGCTTTCTTT
TRBJ2-7 | NA | NA | TRBV19 | CASSISRGTTYEQYF | TGTGCCAGTAGTATATCAAGGGGCACTACCTACGAGCAGTACTTC
TRBJ2-3 | few | TRBD1 | TRBV18 | CASSSDRDRVTDTQYF | TGTGCCAGCTCATCGGACCGGGACAGGGTGACAGATACGCAGTATTTT
TRBJ2-2 | NA | TRBD1 | TRBV9 | CASSPQGGHGGELFF | TGTGCCAGCAGCCCACAGGGGGGACACGGCGGGGAGCTGTTTTTT
TRBJ1-2 | NA | TRBD1 | TRBV4-3 | CASSQPGQPNYGYTF | TGCGCCAGCAGCCAACCGGGACAGCCTAACTATGGCTACACCTTC
TRBJ1-2 | NA | TRBD1 | TRBV5-4 | CASSTRTGDYGYTF | TGTGCCAGCAGTACACGGACAGGGGACTATGGCTACACCTTC
TRBJ1-2 | NA | NA | TRBV19 | CASSIDRRQSYGYTF | TGTGCCAGTAGTATAGATCGCAGACAATCCTATGGCTACACCTTC
TRBJ1-4 | NA | TRBD1 | TRBV5-1 | CASSWDRGTTTNEKLFF | TGCGCCAGCAGCTGGGACAGGGGGACCACAACTAATGAAAAACTGTTTTTT
TRBJ1-4 | NA | NA | TRBV4-3 | CASSQGAEKLFF | TGCGCCAGCAGCCAGGGGGCTGAAAAACTGTTTTTT
TRBJ2-3 | few | TRBD1 | TRBV5-4 | CASSSDRGLADTQYF | TGTGCCAGCAGCTCGGACAGGGGGCTTGCAGATACGCAGTATTTT
TRBJ1-1 | many | NA | TRBV11-1 | CASSLGGSNTEAFF | TGTGCCAGCAGCTTAGGCGGGTCGAACACTGAAGCTTTCTTT
TRBJ2-7 | few | TRBD1 | TRBV7-7 | CASSERLGQGYEQYF | TGTGCCAGCAGCGAGCGATTGGGACAGGGTTACGAGCAGTACTTC
TRBJ1-2 | NA | TRBD1 | TRBV6-1 | CASTPRDRGVDGYTF | TGTGCCAGCACTCCCAGGGACAGGGGGGTAGATGGCTACACCTTC
TRBJ1-2 | once | NA | TRBV7-2 | CASSSNYGYTF | TGTGCCAGCAGCTCGAACTATGGCTACACCTTC
TRBJ2-1 | few | NA | TRBV18 | CASSRSESSYNEQFF | TGTGCCAGCTCACGTTCCGAGAGCTCCTACAATGAGCAGTTCTTC
TRBJ2-2 | NA | NA | TRBV6-5 | CASSLDRLTGELFF | TGTGCCAGCAGTTTAGACAGGCTTACCGGGGAGCTGTTTTTT
TRBJ2-7 | NA | TRBD1 | TRBV6-1 | CASSEARGFTYEQYF | TGTGCCAGCAGTGAGGCCAGGGGGTTTACCTACGAGCAGTACTTC
TRBJ2-1 | NA | NA | TRBV9 | CASSVEAVALYNEQFF | TGTGCCAGCAGCGTAGAAGCGGTGGCCCTTTACAATGAGCAGTTCTTC
TRBJ2-5 | NA | NA | TRBV2 | CASSPEETQYF | TGTGCCAGCAGTCCGGAAGAGACCCAGTACTTC
TRBJ1-1 | NA | NA | TRBV5-1 | CASSSRVLETEAFF | TGCGCCAGCAGCTCCCGGGTCTTGGAGACTGAAGCTTTCTTT
TRBJ1-1 | NA | NA | TRBV2 | CASRWARGFTEAFF | TGTGCCAGCAGGTGGGCCAGGGGTTTTACTGAAGCTTTCTTT
TRBJ1-5 | NA | NA | TRBV6-1 | CASGGHQPQHF | TGTGCCAGCGGAGGCCATCAGCCCCAGCATTTT